The rows below give T cell receptor beta chains drawn from one sample of a study of cytomegalovirus exposure and HLA in healthy donors. Clones were read by immunoSEQ multiplex PCR, and TCRdb kept only the in-frame ones, dropping some. The data contain around 160,000 clones, approximately 83% of them singletons. Material for sequencing was PBMCs. These receptors were taken from a woman aged 18-29 years in good health and CMV-seronegative. Each CDR3 is given with its conserved first and last residue. A D gene is named only where the DNA matches it firmly. Not every row has a clone size; where given, it reads once, few, many or a size class.

>16|.|TRBV18|TRBJ1-2|.
TGTGCCAGCTCACCACTTGGGCAGGAAACTAACTATGGCTACACCTTC
CASSPLGQETNYGYTF
>17|.|TRBV4-1|TRBJ2-2|.
TGCGCCAGCAGCGATAGAGTACAGGGCGTATCCACCGGGGAGCTGTTTTTT
CASSDRVQGVSTGELFF
>14|TRBD1|TRBV30|TRBJ1-2|.
TGTGCCTGGAGTAAGGACAGGTTGGACTATGGCTACACCTTC
CAWSKDRLDYGYTF
>14|TRBD1|TRBV15|TRBJ2-2|.
TGTGCCACCAGCGGGGACAGCCCCCCCGGGGAGCTGTTTTTT
CATSGDSPPGELFF
>14|TRBD1|TRBV7-9|TRBJ1-1|.
TGTGCCAGCAGCCACGGACAGGGGGACACTGAAGCTTTCTTT
CASSHGQGDTEAFF
>19|.|TRBV5-1|TRBJ1-6|.
TGCGCCAGCAGGTCCGTCTTATACGGGGTGAGCTCCTATAATTCACCCCTCCACTTT
CASRSVLYGVSSYNSPLHF
>14|.|TRBV27|TRBJ1-6|few
TGTGCCAGCAGTTTTAAGGGGGAGAATTCACCCCTCCACTTT
CASSFKGENSPLHF
>15|.|TRBV6-5|TRBJ1-2|.
TGTGCCAGCACCCCCGGTGAGAACAGGCACTATGGCTACACCTTC
CASTPGENRHYGYTF
>16|TRBD2|TRBV27|TRBJ2-3|.
TGTGCCAGCAGTTTAATAGCGGGGGGGCCCACAGATACGCAGTATTTT
CASSLIAGGPTDTQYF
>14|.|TRBV19|TRBJ1-2|.
TGTGCCAGTAGTATAACAGGGACATCATATGGCTACACCTTC
CASSITGTSYGYTF
>13|TRBD1|TRBV9|TRBJ2-1|.
TGTGCCACACATGGACAGGGGAGCAATGAGCAGTTCTTC
CATHGQGSNEQFF
>14|.|TRBV7-2|TRBJ2-3|.
TGTGCCAGCAGCTTAGAACAGAGGGCAGATACGCAGTATTTT
CASSLEQRADTQYF
>16|TRBD1|TRBV7-8|TRBJ1-1|few
TGTGCCAGCACCGCATTCCAGGGGGCGAGGAACACTGAAGCTTTCTTT
CASTAFQGARNTEAFF
>13|TRBD1|TRBV25-1|TRBJ1-1|.
TGTGCCAGCAGTGAACGACAGGGCTTGGGAGCTTTCTTT
CASSERQGLGAFF
>13|.|TRBV6-1|TRBJ2-1|.
TGTGCCAGCAGTTGGACAGACCTCAATGAGCAGTTCTTC
CASSWTDLNEQFF
>17|TRBD1|TRBV28|TRBJ2-7|.
TGTGCCAGCAGTTTAAGCCGAGGACAGGTGGTCCACTACGAGCAGTACTTC
CASSLSRGQVVHYEQYF
>14|TRBD1|TRBV27|TRBJ2-7|once
TGTGCCAGCAGCCCGACAGGGGGCACCTACGAGCAGTACTTC
CASSPTGGTYEQYF
>15|TRBD1|TRBV5-1|TRBJ2-5|.
TGCGCCAGCAGCCGGGGGGACAGGGGGACGGAGACCCAGTACTTC
CASSRGDRGTETQYF
>14|.|TRBV30|TRBJ2-6|.
TGTGCCTGCAGTCTAGTCTCTGGGGCCAACGGCCTGACTTTC
CACSLVSGANGLTF
>15|.|TRBV11-2|TRBJ2-1|.
TGTGCCAGCAGCTTACTTGGAAGGTCGGGTCTTGAGCAGTTCTTC
CASSLLGRSGLEQFF
>14|TRBD2|TRBV5-5|TRBJ2-5|.
TGTGCCAGCAGCTCCAGGACTAGACAAGAGACCCAGTACTTC
CASSSRTRQETQYF
>14|.|TRBV6-5|TRBJ1-2|.
TGTGCCAGCCAAGCCCCAGGGCCCTCGATGGGCTACACCTTC
CASQAPGPSMGYTF
>14|.|TRBV7-3|TRBJ2-5|.
TGTGCCAGCAGCCCAGGACAGAGACAAGAGACCCAGTACTTC
CASSPGQRQETQYF
>14|TRBD1|TRBV5-4|TRBJ1-2|.
TGTGCCAGCAGCTCTGGGACAGGAAGAAATGGCTACACCTTC
CASSSGTGRNGYTF
>16|TRBD1|TRBV28|TRBJ1-2|.
TGTGCCAGCAGCTCACCGGGACAGGGGGTTATGGACGGCTACACCTTC
CASSSPGQGVMDGYTF
>15|.|TRBV6-4|TRBJ2-6|.
TGTGCCAGCAGTGACTCGGCGTCTGGGGCCAACGGCCTGACTTTC
CASSDSASGANGLTF
>15|TRBD1|TRBV2|TRBJ1-6|.
TGTGCCAGCAGTGATTACAGGGGAGGAAGTTCACCCCTCCACTTT
CASSDYRGGSSPLHF